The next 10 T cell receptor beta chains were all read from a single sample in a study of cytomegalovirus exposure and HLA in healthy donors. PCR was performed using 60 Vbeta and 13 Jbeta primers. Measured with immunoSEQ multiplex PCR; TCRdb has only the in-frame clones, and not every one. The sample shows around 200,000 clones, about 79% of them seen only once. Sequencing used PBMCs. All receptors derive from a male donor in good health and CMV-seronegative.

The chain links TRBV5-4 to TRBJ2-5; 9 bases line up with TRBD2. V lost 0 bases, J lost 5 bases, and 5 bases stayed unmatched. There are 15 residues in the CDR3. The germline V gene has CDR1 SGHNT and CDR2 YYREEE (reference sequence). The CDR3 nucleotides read TGTGCCAGCAGCTTGGGGCGGGAGGGCCGTGAGACCCAGTACTTC. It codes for CASSLGREGRETQYF. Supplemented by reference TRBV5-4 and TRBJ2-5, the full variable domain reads ETGVTQSPTHLIKTRGQQVTLRCSSQSGHNTVSWYQQALGQGPQFIFQYYREEENGRGNFPPRFSGLQFPNYSSELNVNALELDDSALYLCASSLGREGRETQYFGPGTRLLVL.

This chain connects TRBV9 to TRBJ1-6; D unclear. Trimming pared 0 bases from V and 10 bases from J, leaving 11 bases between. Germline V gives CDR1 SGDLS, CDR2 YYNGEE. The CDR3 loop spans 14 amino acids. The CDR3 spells CASSVEGTGSPLHF. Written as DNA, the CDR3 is TGTGCCAGCAGCGTAGAGGGTACGGGATCACCCCTCCACTTT.

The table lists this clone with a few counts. The DNA of the CDR3 is TGTGCCAGCAGGACCACAGGGGGCGCGGGCTATGGCTACACCTTC. Its translation: CASRTTGGAGYGYTF. The chain joins TRBV2 to TRBJ1-2; 9 bases are shared with TRBD1. Germline CDR1 and CDR2: SNHLY and FYNNEI. With V trimmed by 6 bases and J by 4 bases, 9 bases remained unmatched. The CDR3 is made up of 15 amino acids.

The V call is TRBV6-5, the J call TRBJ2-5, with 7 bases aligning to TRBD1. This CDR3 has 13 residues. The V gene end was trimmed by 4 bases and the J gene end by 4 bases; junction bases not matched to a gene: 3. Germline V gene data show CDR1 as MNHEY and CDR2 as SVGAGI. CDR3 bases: TGTGCCAGCAGTTTACAGGGGAGAGAGACCCAGTACTTC. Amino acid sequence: CASSLQGRETQYF.

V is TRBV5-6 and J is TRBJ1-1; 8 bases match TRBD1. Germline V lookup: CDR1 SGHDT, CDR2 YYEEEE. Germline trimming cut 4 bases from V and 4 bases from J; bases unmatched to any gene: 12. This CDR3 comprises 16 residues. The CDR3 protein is CASSGYRGEGGTEAFF. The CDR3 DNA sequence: TGTGCCAGCAGCGGATACAGGGGGGAGGGGGGCACTGAAGCTTTCTTT.

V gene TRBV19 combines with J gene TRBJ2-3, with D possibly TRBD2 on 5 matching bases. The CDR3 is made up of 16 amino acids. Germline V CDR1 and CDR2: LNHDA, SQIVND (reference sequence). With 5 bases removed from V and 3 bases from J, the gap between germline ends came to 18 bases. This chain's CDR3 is CASSEPSGSLTDTQYF. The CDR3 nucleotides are TGTGCCAGTAGTGAGCCCTCGGGGAGCCTAACAGATACGCAGTATTTT.

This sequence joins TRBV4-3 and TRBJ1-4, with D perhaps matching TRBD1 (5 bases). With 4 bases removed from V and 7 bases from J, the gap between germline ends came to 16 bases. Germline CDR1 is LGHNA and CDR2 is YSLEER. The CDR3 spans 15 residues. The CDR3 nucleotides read TGCGCCAGCAGCCGAGGGAGGGGAGGCAGTGAAAAACTGTTTTTT. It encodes CASSRGRGGSEKLFF.

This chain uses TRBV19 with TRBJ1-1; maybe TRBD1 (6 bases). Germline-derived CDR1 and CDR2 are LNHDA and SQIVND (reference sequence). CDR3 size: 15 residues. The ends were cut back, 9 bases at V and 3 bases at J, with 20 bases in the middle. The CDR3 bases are TGTGCCAGCGAGACAGGAAGGGGGTTGTACACTGAAGCTTTCTTT. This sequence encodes CASETGRGLYTEAFF. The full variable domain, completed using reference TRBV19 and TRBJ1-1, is DGGITQSPKYLFRKEGQNVTLSCEQNLNHDAMYWYRQDPGQGLRLIYYSQIVNDFQKGDIAEGYSVSREKKESFPLTVTSAQKNPTAFYLCASETGRGLYTEAFFGQGTRLTVV.

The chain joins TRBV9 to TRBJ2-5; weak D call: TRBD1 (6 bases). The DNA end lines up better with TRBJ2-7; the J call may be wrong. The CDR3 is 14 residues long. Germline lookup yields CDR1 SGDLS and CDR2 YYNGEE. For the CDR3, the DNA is TGTGCCAGCAGCTACCAAGGGGGCTCCTACGAGCAGTACTTC. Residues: CASSYQGGSYEQYF.

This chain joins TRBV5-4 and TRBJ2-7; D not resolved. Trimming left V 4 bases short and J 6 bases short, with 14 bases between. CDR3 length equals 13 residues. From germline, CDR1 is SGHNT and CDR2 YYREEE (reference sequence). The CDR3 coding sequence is TGTGCCAGCAGCCCCGCCCCCCCCGGCGAGCAGTACTTC. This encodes CASSPAPPGEQYF.